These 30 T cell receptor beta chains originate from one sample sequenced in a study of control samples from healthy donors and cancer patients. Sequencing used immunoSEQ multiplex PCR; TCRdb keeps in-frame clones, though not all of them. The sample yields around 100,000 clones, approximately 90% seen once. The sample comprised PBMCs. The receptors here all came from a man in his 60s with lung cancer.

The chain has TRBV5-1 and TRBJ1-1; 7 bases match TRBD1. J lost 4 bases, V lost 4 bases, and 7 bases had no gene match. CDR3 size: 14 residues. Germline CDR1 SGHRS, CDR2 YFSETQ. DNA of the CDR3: TGCGCCAGCAGCCTAGGGGGCACGGGCACTGAAGCTTTCTTT. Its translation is CASSLGGTGTEAFF. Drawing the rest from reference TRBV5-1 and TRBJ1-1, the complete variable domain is KAGVTQTPRYLIKTRGQQVTLSCSPISGHRSVSWYQQTPGQGLQFLFEYFSETQRNKGNFPGRFSGRQFSNSRSEMNVSTLELGDSALYLCASSLGGTGTEAFFGQGTRLTVV.

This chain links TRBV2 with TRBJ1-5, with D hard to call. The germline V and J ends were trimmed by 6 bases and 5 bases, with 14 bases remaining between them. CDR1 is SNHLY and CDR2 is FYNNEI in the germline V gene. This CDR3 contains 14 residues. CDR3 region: CASRVNSFDQPQHF. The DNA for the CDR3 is TGTGCCAGCAGGGTAAACAGTTTCGATCAGCCCCAGCATTTT.

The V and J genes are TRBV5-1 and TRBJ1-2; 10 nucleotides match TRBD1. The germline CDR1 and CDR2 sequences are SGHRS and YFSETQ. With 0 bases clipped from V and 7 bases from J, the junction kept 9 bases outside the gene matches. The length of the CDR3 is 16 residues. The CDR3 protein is CASSLARGTGDVGYTF. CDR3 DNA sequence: TGCGCCAGCAGCTTGGCCCGCGGGACAGGGGACGTTGGCTACACCTTC.

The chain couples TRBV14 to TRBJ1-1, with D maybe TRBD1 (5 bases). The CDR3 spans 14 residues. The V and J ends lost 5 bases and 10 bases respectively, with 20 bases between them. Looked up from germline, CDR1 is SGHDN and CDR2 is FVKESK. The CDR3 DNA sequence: TGTGCCAGCAGCTCCCCCGGGGGGGTAGTAGGAGCTTTCTTT. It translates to CASSSPGGVVGAFF.

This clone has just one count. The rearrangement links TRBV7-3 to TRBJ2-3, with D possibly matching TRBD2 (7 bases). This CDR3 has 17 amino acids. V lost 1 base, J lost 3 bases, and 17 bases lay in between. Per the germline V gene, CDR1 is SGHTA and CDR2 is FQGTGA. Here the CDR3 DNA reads TGTGCCAGCAGCTTAAAATCTAACAGGGAGGGTACAGATACGCAGTATTTT. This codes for CASSLKSNREGTDTQYF.

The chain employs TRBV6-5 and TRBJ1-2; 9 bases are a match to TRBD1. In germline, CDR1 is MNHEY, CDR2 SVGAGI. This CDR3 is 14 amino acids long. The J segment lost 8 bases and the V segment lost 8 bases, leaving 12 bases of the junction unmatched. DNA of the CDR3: TGTGCCAGCGACAGGGGGATTAATGTTTACGGCTACACCTTC. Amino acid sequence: CASDRGINVYGYTF.

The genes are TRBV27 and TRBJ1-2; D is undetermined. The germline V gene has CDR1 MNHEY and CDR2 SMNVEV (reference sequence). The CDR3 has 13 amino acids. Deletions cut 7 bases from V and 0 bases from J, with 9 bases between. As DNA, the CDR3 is TGTGCCAGCAAGGACCTAGCTAACTATGGCTACACCTTC. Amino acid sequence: CASKDLANYGYTF.

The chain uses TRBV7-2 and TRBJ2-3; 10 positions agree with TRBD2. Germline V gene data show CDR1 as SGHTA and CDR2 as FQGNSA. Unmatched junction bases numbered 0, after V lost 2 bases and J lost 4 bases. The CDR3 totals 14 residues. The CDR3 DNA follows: TGTGCCAGCAGCTTAACTAGCGGGGCAGATACGCAGTATTTT. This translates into CASSLTSGADTQYF.

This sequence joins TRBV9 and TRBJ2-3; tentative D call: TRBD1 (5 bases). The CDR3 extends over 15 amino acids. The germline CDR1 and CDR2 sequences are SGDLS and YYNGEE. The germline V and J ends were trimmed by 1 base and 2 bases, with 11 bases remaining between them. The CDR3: CASSVQDSHTDTQYF. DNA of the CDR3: TGTGCCAGCAGCGTACAAGACAGTCACACAGATACGCAGTATTTT.

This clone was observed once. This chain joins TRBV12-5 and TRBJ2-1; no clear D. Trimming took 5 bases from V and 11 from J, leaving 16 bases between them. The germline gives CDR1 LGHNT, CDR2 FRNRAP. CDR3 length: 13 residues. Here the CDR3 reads CASGLSTTAKQFF. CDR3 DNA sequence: TGTGCTAGTGGTCTTAGTACGACCGCCAAGCAGTTCTTC.

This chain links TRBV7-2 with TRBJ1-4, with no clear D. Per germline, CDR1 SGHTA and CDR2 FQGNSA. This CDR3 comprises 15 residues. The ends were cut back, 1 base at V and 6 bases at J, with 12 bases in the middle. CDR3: CASSLVPADYEKLFF. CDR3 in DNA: TGTGCCAGCAGCTTAGTTCCGGCGGATTATGAAAAACTGTTTTTT.

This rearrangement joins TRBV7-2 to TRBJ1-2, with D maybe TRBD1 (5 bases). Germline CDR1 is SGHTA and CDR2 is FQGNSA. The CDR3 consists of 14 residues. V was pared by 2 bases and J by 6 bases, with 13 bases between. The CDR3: CASSLHQRGDGYTF. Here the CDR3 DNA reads TGTGCCAGCAGCTTACACCAACGGGGGGATGGCTACACCTTC.

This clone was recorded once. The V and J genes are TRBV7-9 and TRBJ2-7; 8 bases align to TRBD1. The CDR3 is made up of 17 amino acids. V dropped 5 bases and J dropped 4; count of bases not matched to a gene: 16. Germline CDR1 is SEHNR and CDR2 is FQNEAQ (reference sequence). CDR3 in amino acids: CASSDSRARTGMYEQYF. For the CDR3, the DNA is TGTGCCAGCAGCGATAGTCGCGCCCGGACAGGGATGTACGAGCAGTACTTC.

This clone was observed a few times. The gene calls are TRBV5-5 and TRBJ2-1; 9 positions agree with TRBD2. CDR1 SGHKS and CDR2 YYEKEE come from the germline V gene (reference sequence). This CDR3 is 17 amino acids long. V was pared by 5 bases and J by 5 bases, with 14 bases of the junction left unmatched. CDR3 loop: CASRPTSGLAGNNEQFF. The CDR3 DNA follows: TGTGCCAGCAGGCCGACTAGCGGTCTGGCGGGTAACAATGAGCAGTTCTTC.

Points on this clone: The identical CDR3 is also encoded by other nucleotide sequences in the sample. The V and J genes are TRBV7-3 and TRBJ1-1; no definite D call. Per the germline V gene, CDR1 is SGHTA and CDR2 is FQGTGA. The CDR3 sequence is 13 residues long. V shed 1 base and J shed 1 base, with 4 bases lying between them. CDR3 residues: CASSLRQNTEAFF. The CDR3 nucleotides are TGTGCCAGCAGCTTAAGGCAGAACACTGAAGCTTTCTTT.

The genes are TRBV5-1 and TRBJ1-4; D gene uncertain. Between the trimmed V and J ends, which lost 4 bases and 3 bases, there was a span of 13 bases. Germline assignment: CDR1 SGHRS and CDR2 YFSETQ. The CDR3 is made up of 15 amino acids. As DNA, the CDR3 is TGCGCCAGCAGCCCGGCCCCGGCGGCTAATGAAAAACTGTTTTTT. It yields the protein CASSPAPAANEKLFF.

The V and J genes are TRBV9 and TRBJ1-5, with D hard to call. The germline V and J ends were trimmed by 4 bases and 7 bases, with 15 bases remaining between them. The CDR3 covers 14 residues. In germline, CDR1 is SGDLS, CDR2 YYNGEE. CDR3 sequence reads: CASSPTLLGQPQHF. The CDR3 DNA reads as TGTGCCAGCAGCCCAACATTGTTAGGGCAGCCCCAGCATTTT.

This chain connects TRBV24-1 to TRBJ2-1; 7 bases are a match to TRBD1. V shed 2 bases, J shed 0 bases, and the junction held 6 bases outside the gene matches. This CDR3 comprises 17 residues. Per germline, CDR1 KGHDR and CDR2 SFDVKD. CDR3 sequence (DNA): TGTGCCACCAGTGATTCGGACAGGCGACTCTCCTACAATGAGCAGTTCTTC. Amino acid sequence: CATSDSDRRLSYNEQFF.

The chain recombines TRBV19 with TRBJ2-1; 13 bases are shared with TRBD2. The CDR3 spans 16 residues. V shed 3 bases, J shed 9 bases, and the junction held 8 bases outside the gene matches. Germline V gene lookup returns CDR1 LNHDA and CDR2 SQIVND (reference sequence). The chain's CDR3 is CASSIGTSGVSGEQFF. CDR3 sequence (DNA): TGTGCCAGTAGTATTGGGACTAGCGGGGTTTCTGGTGAGCAGTTCTTC. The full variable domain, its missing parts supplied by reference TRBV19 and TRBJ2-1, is DGGITQSPKYLFRKEGQNVTLSCEQNLNHDAMYWYRQDPGQGLRLIYYSQIVNDFQKGDIAEGYSVSREKKESFPLTVTSAQKNPTAFYLCASSIGTSGVSGEQFFGPGTRLTVL.

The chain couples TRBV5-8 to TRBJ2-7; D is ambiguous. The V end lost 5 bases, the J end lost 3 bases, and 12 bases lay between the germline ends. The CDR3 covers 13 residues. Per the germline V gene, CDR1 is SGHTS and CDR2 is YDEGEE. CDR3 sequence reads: CASRGNRYYEQYV. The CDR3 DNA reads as TGTGCCAGCAGGGGGAACAGATACTACGAGCAGTACGTC.

The CDR3 loop is CASSPRDEGEQYF. The CDR3 DNA is TGCGCCAGCAGCCCCCGGGACGAGGGGGAGCAGTACTTC. The rearrangement uses TRBV5-1 and TRBJ2-7; either TRBD1 or TRBD2 may supply D (5 bases each). Germline CDR1 reads SGHRS; CDR2 reads YFSETQ. The CDR3 runs to 13 residues. V lost 4 bases and J lost 7, with 15 bases in between.

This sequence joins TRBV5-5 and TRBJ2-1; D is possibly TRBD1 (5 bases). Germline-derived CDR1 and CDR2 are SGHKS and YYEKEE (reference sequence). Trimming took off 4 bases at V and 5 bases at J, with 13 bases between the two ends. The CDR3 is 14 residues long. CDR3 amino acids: CASSNRQTDNEQFF. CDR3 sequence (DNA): TGTGCCAGCAGCAATCGACAGACAGACAATGAGCAGTTCTTC. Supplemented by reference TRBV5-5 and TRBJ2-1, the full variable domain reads DAGVTQSPTHLIKTRGQQVTLRCSPISGHKSVSWYQQVLGQGPQFIFQYYEKEERGRGNFPDRFSARQFPNYSSELNVNALLLGDSALYLCASSNRQTDNEQFFGPGTRLTVL.

The CDR3 coding sequence is TGTGCCAGCAGCCGACCCAGGGGAACCGATTCACCCCTCCACTTT. It yields the protein CASSRPRGTDSPLHF. This sequence joins TRBV7-9 and TRBJ1-6; tentative D call: TRBD1 (6 bases). This CDR3 region has 15 residues. Germline loops: CDR1 SEHNR, CDR2 FQNEAQ (reference sequence). Trimming left V 5 bases short and J 8 bases short, with 16 bases between. Full variable domain (rest looked up from reference TRBV7-9 and TRBJ1-6): DTGVSQNPRHKITKRGQNVTFRCDPISEHNRLYWYRQTLGQGPEFLTYFQNEAQLEKSRLLSDRFSAERPKGSFSTLEIQRTEQGDSAMYLCASSRPRGTDSPLHFGNGTRLTVT.

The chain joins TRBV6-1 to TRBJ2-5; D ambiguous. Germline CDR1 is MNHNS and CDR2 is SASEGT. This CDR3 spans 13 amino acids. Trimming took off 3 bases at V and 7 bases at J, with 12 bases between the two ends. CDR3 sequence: CASSDTPKGTQYF. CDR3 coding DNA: TGTGCCAGCAGTGATACCCCCAAAGGGACCCAGTACTTC.

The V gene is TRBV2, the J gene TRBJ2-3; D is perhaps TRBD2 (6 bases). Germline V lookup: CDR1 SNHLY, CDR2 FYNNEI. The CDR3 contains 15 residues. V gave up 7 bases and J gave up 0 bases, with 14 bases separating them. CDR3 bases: TGTGCCAGCAATCCTAGTGGGACTAGCACAGATACGCAGTATTTT. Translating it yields CASNPSGTSTDTQYF.

CDR3 sequence (DNA): TGCGCCAGCAGTGACGGTCACCAGGTGGAGTGGGGGGGTCTCACCGGGGAGCTGTTTTTT. As protein: CASSDGHQVEWGGLTGELFF. The V and J genes are TRBV10-2 and TRBJ2-2, with TRBD2 matching 7 bases. The germline gives CDR1 WSHSY, CDR2 SAAADI. The junction had 20 bases not matched to a gene; V was cut back by 3 bases and J by 4 bases. The CDR3 has 20 amino acids.

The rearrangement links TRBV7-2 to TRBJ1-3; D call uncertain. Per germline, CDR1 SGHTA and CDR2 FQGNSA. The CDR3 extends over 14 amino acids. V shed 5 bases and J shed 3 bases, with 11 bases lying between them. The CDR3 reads CASSPGDYGNTIYF. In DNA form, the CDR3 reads TGTGCCAGCAGCCCCGGCGACTATGGAAACACCATATATTTT.

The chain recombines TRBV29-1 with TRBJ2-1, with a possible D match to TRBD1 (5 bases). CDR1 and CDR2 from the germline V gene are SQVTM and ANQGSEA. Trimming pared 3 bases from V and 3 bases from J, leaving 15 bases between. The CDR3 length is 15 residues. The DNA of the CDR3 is TGCAGCGTTGACCTCAGGGTTACAAACTACAATGAGCAGTTCTTC. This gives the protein CSVDLRVTNYNEQFF.

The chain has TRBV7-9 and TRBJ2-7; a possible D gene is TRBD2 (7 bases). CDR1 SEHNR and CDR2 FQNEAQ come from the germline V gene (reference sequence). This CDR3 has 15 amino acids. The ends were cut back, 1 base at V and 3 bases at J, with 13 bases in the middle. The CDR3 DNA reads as TGTGCCAGCAGCTTAGAGGGGGGGCCACTCTACGAGCAGTACTTC. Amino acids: CASSLEGGPLYEQYF.

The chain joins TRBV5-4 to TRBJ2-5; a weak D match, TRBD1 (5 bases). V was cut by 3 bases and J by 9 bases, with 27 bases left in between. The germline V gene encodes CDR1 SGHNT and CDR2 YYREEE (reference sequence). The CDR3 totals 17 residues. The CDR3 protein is CASSSAQGSPLMVAQYF. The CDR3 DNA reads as TGTGCCAGCAGCTCGGCGCAGGGTAGCCCCCTGATGGTCGCCCAGTACTTC. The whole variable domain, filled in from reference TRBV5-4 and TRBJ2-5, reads ETGVTQSPTHLIKTRGQQVTLRCSSQSGHNTVSWYQQALGQGPQFIFQYYREEENGRGNFPPRFSGLQFPNYSSELNVNALELDDSALYLCASSSAQGSPLMVAQYFGPGTRLLVL.